Described below is a single TCR beta chain sequence and its context. The entry originates in a study of blood T cell repertoires in COVID-19. For the study at large: The samples span acute and convalescent COVID-19 from the United States, Italy and Spain. Sources were T cells, B-cell-depleted T cells, or PBMCs; the material itself was cDNA or gDNA.

Deletions cut 6 bases from V and 7 bases from J, with 13 bases between. CDR1 is ENHRY, CDR2 SYGVKD, per germline. The CDR3 sequence is 14 residues long. Per the original data handling: Researchers report that nucleated cell counts were estimated from reference gene primer amplification. Profiling relied on immunoSEQ multiplex PCR, and the TCRdb table lists in-frame clones only, not all of them. For V, J and clone size, that table is used; D and trimming come from the DNA. The sample has approximately 120,000 clones; about 80% are singletons. The source of this sequence is a woman between 45 and 60 years old with acute or convalescent COVID-19. Input material: peripheral blood. The gene calls are TRBV10-3 and TRBJ1-6; tentatively, D is TRBD1 (6 bases). The CDR3 DNA reads TGTGCCATCAGCCCAGGGGTGAACAATTCACCCCTCCACTTT. Its protein is CAISPGVNNSPLHF.